The 27 T cell receptor beta chains in this list originate from one sample, sequenced in a study of chemoradiotherapy in HPV16-positive cancers. Profiled with immunoSEQ multiplex PCR; TCRdb holds only in-frame clones, not every one. Of approximately 13,000 clones listed, around nine tenths are singletons. The specimen comprised tumor tissue, sampled from a patient who underwent chemoradiotherapy. The receptors originated from a human donor with HPV-associated anogenital cancer.

The chain joins TRBV6-1 to TRBJ2-3; possible D gene TRBD2, 6 bases. V lost 6 bases and J 5 bases, leaving 9 bases between the germline ends. The CDR3 has 12 amino acids. CDR1 is MNHNS and CDR2 is SASEGT in the germline V gene. The CDR3 nucleotides read TGTGCCAGCAGACGGGGGTTAGATACGCAGTATTTT. Amino acid sequence: CASRRGLDTQYF.

V and J are TRBV9 and TRBJ2-7; D ambiguous. Trimming removed 4 bases from V and 3 bases from J, with 23 bases in between. The CDR3 sequence is 17 residues long. Germline values: CDR1 SGDLS, CDR2 YYNGEE. CDR3: CASSPQIPGPTVYEQYF. DNA of the CDR3: TGTGCCAGCAGCCCTCAGATTCCGGGCCCTACAGTCTACGAGCAGTACTTC.

This clone has a single count. The rearrangement joins TRBV9 to TRBJ1-1; 7 bases agree with TRBD1. Germline V CDR1 and CDR2: SGDLS, YYNGEE. The length of the CDR3 is 13 residues. V was clipped by 4 bases and J by 4 bases; unmatched bases: 4. The CDR3 spells CASSFQGGTEAFF. CDR3 DNA sequence: TGTGCCAGCAGCTTCCAGGGGGGCACTGAAGCTTTCTTT.

This clone appeared a single time. The V call is TRBV11-2, the J call TRBJ2-5; D uncertain. Germline V gene lookup returns CDR1 SGHAT and CDR2 FQNNGV. Trimming took off 5 bases at V and 8 bases at J, with 15 bases between the two ends. CDR3 length equals 13 residues. As DNA, the CDR3 is TGTGCCAGCAGCACAGACAAAGGGAATACCCAGTACTTC. It yields the protein CASSTDKGNTQYF.

The chain links TRBV21-1 to TRBJ2-5; the table assigns TRBD1, which was not confirmed against the DNA. TRBV21-1 is a documented pseudogene. The CDR3 loop spans 15 amino acids. CDR3 in DNA: TGTGCCAGCAGCAAAGAGTGGGACAGGGAAGAGACCCAGTACTTC. Translated: CASSKEWDREETQYF.

V gene TRBV4-1 combines with J gene TRBJ1-4, with a possible D match to TRBD1 (5 bases). Germline-derived CDR1 and CDR2 are MGHRA and YSYEKL. Trimming removed 0 bases at V and 3 bases at J, with 11 bases between. The CDR3 has 16 amino acids. CDR3 nucleotides: TGCGCCAGCAGCCAAGATGGAGGGGTGGCTAATGAAAAACTGTTTTTT. It translates to CASSQDGGVANEKLFF.

The chain links TRBV7-6 to TRBJ1-2, with D perhaps matching TRBD1 (6 bases). The ends were cut back, 5 bases at V and 7 bases at J, with 14 bases in the middle. CDR3 length: 13 amino acids. CDR1 SGHVS and CDR2 FNYEAQ come from the germline V gene. Here the CDR3 reads CASSPRGGGGYTF. The DNA for the CDR3 is TGTGCCAGCAGCCCAAGAGGGGGGGGTGGCTACACCTTC. Together with reference TRBV7-6 and TRBJ1-2, the CDR3 gives the full variable domain: GAGVSQSPRYKVTKRGQDVALRCDPISGHVSLYWYRQALGQGPEFLTYFNYEAQQDKSGLPNDRFSAERPEGSISTLTIQRTEQRDSAMYRCASSPRGGGGYTFGSGTRLTVV.

The V call is TRBV11-3, the J call TRBJ2-1; 11 bases fit TRBD2. The CDR3 sequence is 16 residues long. Germline CDR1 reads SGHNT; CDR2 reads YENEEA. The junction had 10 bases not matched to a gene; V was cut back by 5 bases and J by 7 bases. The CDR3 is CASSPRSGLAANEQFF. The CDR3 DNA reads TGTGCCAGCAGCCCTAGATCGGGACTAGCGGCAAATGAGCAGTTCTTC.

This chain connects TRBV7-9 to TRBJ2-3; D remains unclear. The CDR3 has 12 residues. V was trimmed by 1 base and J by 5 bases, leaving 4 bases between them. The germline gives CDR1 SEHNR, CDR2 FQNEAQ (reference sequence). Written as DNA, the CDR3 is TGTGCCAGCAGCTTAGATGTAGATACGCAGTATTTT. This translates into CASSLDVDTQYF.

The chain couples TRBV12-5 to TRBJ1-4, with D possibly TRBD1 on 5 matching bases. The CDR3 consists of 16 residues. V lost 6 bases and J 4 bases, leaving 18 bases between the germline ends. Germline-derived CDR1 and CDR2 are LGHNT and FRNRAP. In DNA, the CDR3 is TGTGCTAGTGGCCTCACATTATCAGGGTTTAATGAAAAACTGTTTTTT. This gives the protein CASGLTLSGFNEKLFF.

This chain uses TRBV5-5 with TRBJ1-5; D may be TRBD1 (6 bases). V was clipped by 4 bases and J by 3 bases, with 14 bases between them. Germline-derived CDR1 and CDR2 are SGHKS and YYEKEE (reference sequence). The CDR3 sequence is 15 residues long. DNA of the CDR3: TGTGCCAGCAGCCCCACGACAGGTTCCAATCAGCCCCAGCATTTT. It is translated as CASSPTTGSNQPQHF.

The chain combines TRBV11-2 with TRBJ1-3, with 9 positions matching TRBD1. CDR3 length equals 16 residues. With V trimmed by 5 bases and J by 0 bases, 5 bases remained unmatched. Per germline, CDR1 SGHAT and CDR2 FQNNGV. The CDR3 reads CASSNRDRDSGNTIYF. Here the CDR3 DNA reads TGTGCCAGCAGCAACCGGGACAGGGACTCTGGAAACACCATATATTTT.

The chain recombines TRBV19 with TRBJ1-2, with TRBD1 matching 9 bases. Unmatched junction bases numbered 8, after V lost 5 bases and J lost 7 bases. The V gene's germline CDR1 is LNHDA and CDR2 SQIVND (reference sequence). This CDR3 spans 14 amino acids. CDR3 in amino acids: CASSPGTGFLGYTF. CDR3 bases: TGTGCCAGTAGTCCTGGGACAGGGTTTCTTGGCTACACCTTC.

The chain has TRBV6-5 and TRBJ2-1; a possible D gene is TRBD2 (6 bases). V lost 6 bases and J lost 3, with 12 bases in between. Germline V gene sequence: CDR1 MNHEY, CDR2 SVGAGI. This CDR3 is 14 amino acids long. The CDR3 loop reads CASRGGLGYNEQFF. The CDR3 DNA is TGTGCCAGCAGGGGGGGTTTGGGCTACAATGAGCAGTTCTTC.

The rearrangement links TRBV4-1 to TRBJ2-1, with TRBD2 matching 12 bases. This CDR3 is 17 amino acids long. CDR1 and CDR2 (germline): MGHRA, YSYEKL. Losses at the gene ends were 2 bases for V and 4 bases for J; bases not matched to a gene: 6. Written as DNA, the CDR3 is TGCGCCAGCAGCCAATTTGAGACTAGCGGGGGATACAATGAGCAGTTCTTC. Protein: CASSQFETSGGYNEQFF.

This clone was observed a single time. CDR3 sequence reads: CASSQDNGGSSTREQFF. CDR3 sequence (DNA): TGTGCCAGCAGCCAAGATAACGGCGGGTCCTCAACTCGGGAGCAGTTCTTC. J is TRBJ2-1 and V is TRBV4-2, with D perhaps matching TRBD2 (5 bases). The V end was cut by 0 bases, the J end by 10 bases, with 22 bases between. The CDR3 has 17 residues. Germline V CDR1 and CDR2: LGHNA, YNFKEQ.

The chain couples TRBV18 to TRBJ1-1; unclear D gene. Per the germline V gene, CDR1 is KGHSH and CDR2 is LQKENI. The ends were cut back, 6 bases at V and 8 bases at J, with 16 bases in the middle. The CDR3 has 13 amino acids. CDR3 DNA sequence: TGTGCCAGCTCCCAATCCGACACTCGCGAAGCTTTCTTT. It translates to CASSQSDTREAFF.

Only one count was recorded for this clone. CDR3 in DNA: TGTGCCAGCAGCTTAGACGGGACTAGCGGCAATGAGCAGTTCTTC. Its translation is CASSLDGTSGNEQFF. The chain carries TRBV7-2 and TRBJ2-1; 11 bases are a match to TRBD2. Germline V gene sequence: CDR1 SGHTA, CDR2 FQGNSA. This CDR3 has 15 amino acids. Trimming removed 1 base from V and 6 bases from J; junction bases left unmatched: 2.

The chain employs TRBV13 and TRBJ2-3; no reliable D call. The CDR3 totals 13 residues. V dropped 2 bases and J dropped 2 bases, with 5 bases sitting between them. The V gene's germline CDR1 is PRHDT and CDR2 FYEKMQ (reference sequence). As DNA, the CDR3 is TGTGCCAGCAGCTTAACAGACACAGATACGCAGTATTTT. Residues: CASSLTDTDTQYF.

The chain joins TRBV18 to TRBJ1-4, with a tentative D call TRBD1 (5 bases). The germline V and J ends were trimmed by 3 bases and 6 bases, with 14 bases remaining between them. In germline, CDR1 is KGHSH, CDR2 LQKENI. The length of the CDR3 is 15 residues. CDR3 sequence reads: CASSPVGGLYEKLFF. The CDR3 bases are TGTGCCAGCTCACCGGTCGGGGGACTGTATGAAAAACTGTTTTTT.

The CDR3: CASSLRAIAGANEQFF. The DNA for the CDR3 is TGTGCCAGCAGCTTACGGGCAATAGCGGGAGCCAATGAGCAGTTCTTC. This chain uses TRBV7-8 with TRBJ2-1; 9 bases agree with TRBD2. This CDR3 has 16 residues. After removal of 2 bases from V and 6 bases from J, the junction contained 8 bases not matched to a gene. In germline, CDR1 is SGHVS, CDR2 FQNEAQ.

This sequence joins TRBV15 and TRBJ2-2, with TRBD2 matching 8 bases. Germline trimming cut 0 bases from V and 6 bases from J; bases unmatched to any gene: 6. CDR3 length: 16 amino acids. Germline CDR1 reads LNHNV; CDR2 reads YYDKDF (reference sequence). The CDR3 DNA follows: TGTGCCACCAGCAGAGAAGCGGGAGAAGGCGCCGGGGAGCTGTTTTTT. It encodes CATSREAGEGAGELFF.

V and J are TRBV6-1 and TRBJ2-7, with TRBD2 matching over 8 bases. The CDR3 contains 19 residues. Losses at the gene ends were 1 base for V and 4 bases for J; bases not matched to a gene: 18. Per the germline V gene, CDR1 is MNHNS and CDR2 is SASEGT. The CDR3 loop reads CASSEGAGALAGRGYEQYF. The DNA for the CDR3 is TGTGCCAGCAGTGAAGGAGCAGGGGCATTAGCGGGAAGAGGATACGAGCAGTACTTC.

V gene TRBV11-2 combines with J gene TRBJ2-2; unclear D gene. V lost 3 bases, J lost 6 bases, and 14 bases lay in between. Germline assignment: CDR1 SGHAT and CDR2 FQNNGV. This CDR3 region has 15 residues. The chain's CDR3 is CASSFHLDPPGELFF. For the CDR3, the DNA is TGTGCCAGCAGCTTCCATTTGGACCCCCCCGGGGAGCTGTTTTTT.

Only one count was recorded for this clone. This chain joins TRBV11-2 and TRBJ2-7; D possibly corresponds to TRBD2 (5 bases). Germline V gene data show CDR1 as SGHAT and CDR2 as FQNNGV. The V gene lost 0 bases and the J gene lost 7 bases, with 10 bases spanning the gap. The CDR3 loop spans 13 amino acids. The CDR3 sequence: CASSLDPGGEQYF. The CDR3 DNA is TGTGCCAGCAGCTTAGATCCCGGCGGGGAGCAGTACTTC.

This chain connects TRBV10-3 to TRBJ1-2; D is undetermined. This CDR3 spans 12 amino acids. The germline CDR1 and CDR2 sequences are ENHRY and SYGVKD. Trimming removed 2 bases at V and 9 bases at J, with 10 bases between. This CDR3 is CAISETHSRYTF. CDR3 nucleotides: TGTGCCATCAGTGAGACCCATTCTCGCTACACCTTC.

V gene TRBV2 combines with J gene TRBJ2-7; D remains unclear. CDR3 length equals 11 residues. Germline CDR1 is SNHLY and CDR2 is FYNNEI. V shed 8 bases and J shed 4 bases, with 9 bases lying between them. This chain's CDR3 is CASGYAYEQYF. The CDR3 DNA follows: TGTGCCAGCGGCTACGCGTACGAGCAGTACTTC.